This TCR beta chain was sequenced in a study of identical twins. The CDR3 extends over 14 amino acids. V dropped 0 bases and J dropped 3; count of bases not matched to a gene: 4. CDR1 and CDR2 from the germline V gene are DFQATT and SNEGSKA (reference sequence). Regarding the study as a whole: Out-of-frame alpha sequences shared by twins were enriched for low generation probability. Excess sharing by twins proved weaker in beta out-of-frame sequences. Models underestimated how often monozygotic twins shared out-of-frame TCR alpha.

A remark on this clonotype: Its antigen is undetermined.

TCRdb ran MiXCR on the 5' RACE reads and lists one entry per CDR3 protein. Of 690,000 or so distinct CDR3 sequences listed, 8.5% to 9% are singletons. These same data were also listed under a study on yellow fever vaccine responses in identical twins. That study adds: Twins reportedly had a vaccine T cell response that seemed partly convergent, partly personalized.

Sequenced input: PBMCs. The chain links TRBV20-1 to TRBJ1-2; 7 nucleotides agree with TRBD1. The sequence was collected from a woman aged 18-29 years in good health. The CDR3 here is CSARDQGGDYGYTF. CDR3 DNA: TGCAGTGCTAGAGATCAGGGGGGAGACTATGGCTACACCTTC.